Listed below are T cell receptor beta chains from one sample, sequenced in a study of memory CD8 T cells in hepatitis C reinfection. Some clones are missing from TCRdb's copy, which holds only in-frame ones; the method was immunoSEQ multiplex PCR. The data contain just over 50,000 clones, 85% to 90% of them singletons. Sequencing was carried out using naive CD8+ T cells sorted from blood. The receptors derive from a man between 18 and 35 years old with hepatitis C virus infection. CDR3s include the opening cysteine and the closing phenylalanine or tryptophan. The D gene is left open where the match is weak. Size is omitted from some rows. Given values are once, few, many or a class for expanded clones.

j_gene: TRBJ1-5
v_gene: TRBV6-1
d_gene: -
abundance: -
CDR3aa: CASSEGTYQPQHF
CDR3nt: TGTGCCAGCAGTGAAGGGACTTATCAGCCCCAGCATTTT

j_gene: TRBJ1-6
v_gene: TRBV4-1
d_gene: -
abundance: once
CDR3aa: CASSQDLMSAGVNSPLHF
CDR3nt: TGCGCCAGCAGCCAAGATCTTATGTCGGCGGGGGTCAATTCACCCCTCCACTTT

j_gene: TRBJ2-3
v_gene: TRBV6-1
d_gene: -
abundance: -
CDR3aa: CASSEDPGGQISTDTQYF
CDR3nt: TGTGCCAGCAGTGAAGACCCCGGGGGGCAAATAAGCACAGATACGCAGTATTTT

j_gene: TRBJ1-1
v_gene: TRBV6-5
d_gene: -
abundance: -
CDR3aa: CASSYNVGGSEAFF
CDR3nt: TGTGCCAGCAGTTACAACGTAGGGGGATCTGAAGCTTTCTTT

j_gene: TRBJ2-1
v_gene: TRBV10-3
d_gene: -
abundance: -
CDR3aa: CAISEQQSSYNEQFF
CDR3nt: TGTGCCATCAGTGAACAGCAAAGCTCCTACAATGAGCAGTTCTTC

j_gene: TRBJ2-7
v_gene: TRBV15
d_gene: TRBD1
abundance: -
CDR3aa: CATSRDRGHEQYF
CDR3nt: TGTGCCACCTCCCGGGACAGGGGCCACGAGCAGTACTTC

j_gene: TRBJ2-2
v_gene: TRBV6-5
d_gene: TRBD2
abundance: -
CDR3aa: CASSSSGRGGELFF
CDR3nt: TGTGCCAGCAGTTCGAGCGGGAGAGGTGGGGAGCTGTTTTTT

j_gene: TRBJ2-2
v_gene: TRBV2
d_gene: -
abundance: once
CDR3aa: CASQPRNTGELFF
CDR3nt: TGTGCCAGCCAACCTAGGAACACCGGGGAGCTGTTTTTT

j_gene: TRBJ1-5
v_gene: TRBV19
d_gene: -
abundance: -
CDR3aa: CASSIGDTYQPQHF
CDR3nt: TGTGCCAGTAGTATAGGGGACACTTATCAGCCCCAGCATTTT

j_gene: TRBJ1-1
v_gene: TRBV11-1
d_gene: TRBD1
abundance: -
CDR3aa: CASSWGDRGLNTEAFF
CDR3nt: TGTGCCAGCAGCTGGGGGGACAGGGGATTGAACACTGAAGCTTTCTTT

j_gene: TRBJ2-7
v_gene: TRBV19
d_gene: -
abundance: -
CDR3aa: CASSSLQGSGYEQYF
CDR3nt: TGTGCCAGTAGTTCTCTTCAGGGGTCTGGCTACGAGCAGTACTTC

j_gene: TRBJ2-1
v_gene: TRBV5-5
d_gene: -
abundance: once
CDR3aa: CASSLGGSQQFF
CDR3nt: TGTGCCAGCAGCTTGGGAGGGAGCCAGCAGTTCTTC

j_gene: TRBJ2-5
v_gene: TRBV7-8
d_gene: TRBD2
abundance: -
CDR3aa: CASTALAGGLGKTQYF
CDR3nt: TGTGCCAGCACCGCTTTGGCGGGGGGGCTCGGGAAGACCCAGTACTTC

j_gene: TRBJ2-7
v_gene: TRBV11-1
d_gene: -
abundance: -
CDR3aa: CASSAVDEQYF
CDR3nt: TGTGCCAGCAGTGCGGTTGACGAGCAGTACTTC

j_gene: TRBJ1-2
v_gene: TRBV29-1
d_gene: TRBD1
abundance: -
CDR3aa: CSLRGADSIYGYTF
CDR3nt: TGCAGCCTCAGGGGGGCGGACAGCATCTATGGCTACACCTTC

j_gene: TRBJ1-1
v_gene: TRBV2
d_gene: -
abundance: -
CDR3aa: CASSQSISNTMNTEAFF
CDR3nt: TGTGCCAGCAGTCAAAGTATTTCAAACACTATGAACACTGAAGCTTTCTTT

j_gene: TRBJ2-5
v_gene: TRBV10-3
d_gene: -
abundance: -
CDR3aa: CAISEGGSQETQYF
CDR3nt: TGTGCCATCAGTGAGGGGGGCAGCCAAGAGACCCAGTACTTC

j_gene: TRBJ1-1
v_gene: TRBV6-5
d_gene: -
abundance: -
CDR3aa: CASSEAAYTEAFF
CDR3nt: TGTGCCAGCAGTGAAGCCGCCTACACTGAAGCTTTCTTT

j_gene: TRBJ2-7
v_gene: TRBV6-5
d_gene: TRBD2
abundance: -
CDR3aa: CASSSGGRFNEQYF
CDR3nt: TGTGCCAGCAGTTCAGGCGGGAGATTCAACGAGCAGTACTTC

j_gene: TRBJ2-5
v_gene: TRBV7-8
d_gene: TRBD2
abundance: -
CDR3aa: CASSSEGSGGAMETQYF
CDR3nt: TGTGCCAGCAGCTCAGAGGGTAGCGGGGGGGCGATGGAGACCCAGTACTTC

j_gene: TRBJ2-1
v_gene: TRBV7-9
d_gene: TRBD2
abundance: -
CDR3aa: CASSYGLVEQFF
CDR3nt: TGTGCCAGCAGCTACGGACTAGTGGAGCAGTTCTTC

j_gene: TRBJ1-1
v_gene: TRBV6-1
d_gene: -
abundance: -
CDR3aa: CASSYNSEAFF
CDR3nt: TGTGCCAGCAGTTATAATTCTGAAGCTTTCTTT

j_gene: TRBJ2-5
v_gene: TRBV2
d_gene: TRBD1
abundance: once
CDR3aa: CASAPGQGGGPYF
CDR3nt: TGTGCCAGCGCACCGGGACAGGGCGGGGGCCCCTACTTC

j_gene: TRBJ1-1
v_gene: TRBV6-5
d_gene: TRBD1
abundance: -
CDR3aa: CASSGRQGNTEAFF
CDR3nt: TGTGCCAGCAGTGGACGACAGGGAAACACTGAAGCTTTCTTT

j_gene: TRBJ1-2
v_gene: TRBV6-5
d_gene: -
abundance: -
CDR3aa: CASSYHSGEGYTF
CDR3nt: TGTGCCAGCAGTTACCATTCCGGGGAGGGCTACACCTTC

j_gene: TRBJ1-1
v_gene: TRBV7-3
d_gene: TRBD1
abundance: -
CDR3aa: CASKWTGSATEAFF
CDR3nt: TGTGCCAGCAAATGGACAGGCTCTGCCACTGAAGCTTTCTTT

j_gene: TRBJ2-5
v_gene: TRBV7-9
d_gene: TRBD1
abundance: -
CDR3aa: CASSLDRGIWETQYF
CDR3nt: TGTGCCAGCAGCTTAGACAGGGGAATTTGGGAGACCCAGTACTTC

j_gene: TRBJ1-1
v_gene: TRBV4-1
d_gene: -
abundance: -
CDR3aa: CASSHSPGDTEAFF
CDR3nt: TGCGCCAGCAGCCACTCACCAGGGGACACTGAAGCTTTCTTT

j_gene: TRBJ1-5
v_gene: TRBV4-1
d_gene: -
abundance: -
CDR3aa: CASSPGGAGGRTDTQHF
CDR3nt: TGCGCCAGCAGCCCGGGTGGAGCGGGGGGCCGCACAGATACGCAGCATTTT

j_gene: TRBJ1-5
v_gene: TRBV6-1
d_gene: -
abundance: -
CDR3aa: CASIALYGPQHF
CDR3nt: TGTGCCAGCATTGCCCTCTATGGGCCCCAGCATTTT

j_gene: TRBJ2-1
v_gene: TRBV7-9
d_gene: TRBD2
abundance: -
CDR3aa: CASSLVPSGGGNEQFF
CDR3nt: TGTGCCAGCAGCTTAGTTCCTAGCGGGGGGGGGAATGAGCAGTTCTTC

j_gene: TRBJ1-5
v_gene: TRBV10-3
d_gene: TRBD1
abundance: -
CDR3aa: CAISLTGERNQPQHF
CDR3nt: TGTGCCATCAGTTTGACAGGGGAACGGAATCAGCCCCAGCATTTT

j_gene: TRBJ1-5
v_gene: TRBV6-6
d_gene: TRBD1
abundance: -
CDR3aa: CASSFTQGGNQPQHF
CDR3nt: TGTGCCAGCTCATTTACACAGGGGGGCAATCAGCCCCAGCATTTT

j_gene: TRBJ1-2
v_gene: TRBV7-9
d_gene: -
abundance: -
CDR3aa: CASSRSDTTGLNYGYTF
CDR3nt: TGTGCCAGCAGCCGATCGGACACGACAGGTCTTAACTATGGCTACACCTTC

j_gene: TRBJ1-5
v_gene: TRBV19
d_gene: TRBD1
abundance: -
CDR3aa: CASKGAESSNQPQHF
CDR3nt: TGTGCCAGTAAGGGGGCCGAATCGAGCAATCAGCCCCAGCATTTT

j_gene: TRBJ2-7
v_gene: TRBV11-2
d_gene: -
abundance: -
CDR3aa: CASSLGVLLQGHEQYF
CDR3nt: TGTGCCAGCAGCTTAGGTGTTTTGTTACAGGGCCACGAGCAGTACTTC

j_gene: TRBJ1-1
v_gene: TRBV29-1
d_gene: -
abundance: -
CDR3aa: CSVDGGELPEAFF
CDR3nt: TGCAGCGTTGACGGGGGAGAGCTACCGGAAGCTTTCTTT

j_gene: TRBJ2-7
v_gene: TRBV6-1
d_gene: -
abundance: few
CDR3aa: CASNIRRGDYEQYF
CDR3nt: TGTGCCAGCAACATCCGCAGGGGGGACTACGAGCAGTACTTC

j_gene: TRBJ1-4
v_gene: TRBV7-2
d_gene: TRBD1
abundance: -
CDR3aa: CASSPPPGQGPYNEKLFF
CDR3nt: TGTGCCAGCAGCCCCCCCCCGGGACAGGGGCCCTATAATGAAAAACTGTTTTTT

j_gene: TRBJ2-7
v_gene: TRBV6-5
d_gene: TRBD2
abundance: -
CDR3aa: CASSYGRAYEQYF
CDR3nt: TGTGCCAGCAGTTACGGGAGGGCCTACGAGCAGTACTTC

j_gene: TRBJ1-6
v_gene: TRBV5-6
d_gene: -
abundance: -
CDR3aa: CASRVLAVNSPLHF
CDR3nt: TGTGCCAGCAGGGTTCTGGCGGTTAATTCACCCCTCCACTTT

j_gene: TRBJ1-1
v_gene: TRBV6-5
d_gene: -
abundance: -
CDR3aa: CASSYGLTNTEAFF
CDR3nt: TGTGCCAGCAGTTATGGACTGACGAACACTGAAGCTTTCTTT

j_gene: TRBJ2-3
v_gene: TRBV5-1
d_gene: TRBD1
abundance: -
CDR3aa: CASSGQGVSTDTQYF
CDR3nt: TGCGCCAGCAGCGGCCAGGGGGTAAGCACAGATACGCAGTATTTT

j_gene: TRBJ1-1
v_gene: TRBV11-2
d_gene: TRBD1
abundance: -
CDR3aa: CASSLGTGNTEAFF
CDR3nt: TGTGCCAGCAGCTTGGGGACAGGGAACACTGAAGCTTTCTTT

j_gene: TRBJ2-3
v_gene: TRBV11-2
d_gene: -
abundance: -
CDR3aa: CASSSGTSVGGDTQYF
CDR3nt: TGTGCCAGCAGCTCCGGAACTAGCGTTGGGGGCGATACGCAGTATTTT

j_gene: TRBJ2-1
v_gene: TRBV9
d_gene: -
abundance: -
CDR3aa: CASSPEGVSYNEQFF
CDR3nt: TGTGCCAGCAGCCCCGAAGGGGTATCCTACAATGAGCAGTTCTTC